This TCR beta chain originates from a study of shared clonotypes between healthy human individuals. Study-wide points: Rarefaction exposed incomplete sorted-subset sequencing despite large depth.

From germline, CDR1 is MNHEY and CDR2 SVGAGI. The J segment lost 2 bases and the V segment lost 1 base, leaving 1 base of the junction unmatched. The CDR3 has 15 amino acids. Assay runs were performed at deep level. Original processing notes: Filtering differed for immunoSEQ, which gave only junction sequences without quality scores. Assay used: immunoSEQ multiplex PCR; TCRdb lists only in-frame clones, some missing. The DNA was the basis for D and trimming; V, J and clone size are from that table. Among more than 2 million clones listed, approximately 94% were seen once. Concerning this clone itself: The antigen remains unidentified.

The sequence was collected from a man aged 18 to 30 in good health. The J gene is TRBJ1-3, the V gene TRBV6-5; 8 nucleotides align to TRBD1. What was sequenced was naive CD4+ T cells sorted from blood. The subset is: CD45RA+ positively selected. The CDR3 sequence: CASSYWTGTGNTIYF. The CDR3 DNA sequence: TGTGCCAGCAGTTACTGGACAGGGACTGGAAACACCATATATTTT.